This section outlines one T cell receptor beta chain sequence together with its context. The antigen this receptor binds is unknown. No quality values exist for individual bases; no much larger clone is one base distant. Measured from the cysteine to the phenylalanine, the CDR3 is 13 residues long. Only CDR3 DNA remains: 39 bases, in frame from the first base. V and J lose 3 bases and 0 bases, and a span of 3 bases separates them. TCRbeta CDR3 regions were amplified from genomic DNA by means of the immunoSEQ Assay, a bias-controlled multiplex PCR. For the original study's pipeline: The number of nucleated cells in each sample was estimated from the amplification of reference gene primers within the assay. To quantify the absolute abundance of each unique TCRbeta CDR3 rearrangement, sequence reads were collapsed and filtered. For each sample, productive Simpson clonality was calculated by taking the square root of Simpson's diversity index across productive rearrangements. What TCRdb holds here is the immuneACCESS table cut down to in-frame rearrangements. Part of the clones is not present; checked against another copy, under half of the missing clones reflect an unresolved V gene, and the others are unexplained. That table gives V, J and clone size, and the DNA gave D and trimming. In all, the sample holds 65,000 to 85,000 clones, and around three quarters of those were seen once. The top ten clonotypes cover 5% to 6% of the sample.

Each collaborating institution followed its own protocols to collect whole blood in K2EDTA tubes. For TCRbeta analysis, collaborators shipped samples as frozen whole blood, isolated PBMCs, or DNA extracted from either of those sample types. The sample comes from a study of blood T cell repertoires in COVID-19 (dated by TCRdb to 2018 to 2020). About the full investigation: Samples from collaborators originated in the United States, Italy and Spain and spanned both the acute and convalescent phases of COVID-19. The dataset comprised deeply sampled blood TCRbeta repertoires from subjects exposed to, actively infected with, or recovered from COVID-19. Where HLA class I and class II types were available, the types were taken from metadata supplied by the sample provider, not from assay-based typing. The material from the prospective study consisted of cDNA or gDNA derived from T cells, B-cell-depleted T cells, or PBMCs. The repertoires were released in a freely available public database intended as a resource for research on the immune response to SARS-CoV-2. Sample metadata almost always included a de-identified subject ID, COVID-19 status, age in years and sex. Samples came from the ongoing ImmuneRACE study (first 160 participants) plus 1,254 subjects from 6 global collaborators. On the study overall, not on this receptor specifically: The amount of clinical and demographic metadata varied by source and participant and was provided uncurated.

The chain was built from TRBV12-3 or TRBV12-4 and TRBJ1-5, with an unclear D gene assignment. The sequenced material came from peripheral blood. The sequence was obtained from a man aged 50-59 years with active or convalescent COVID-19. The nucleotides read TGTGCCAGCAGTTTCAGTAGCAATCAGCCCCAGCATTTT. It codes for CASSFSSNQPQHF.